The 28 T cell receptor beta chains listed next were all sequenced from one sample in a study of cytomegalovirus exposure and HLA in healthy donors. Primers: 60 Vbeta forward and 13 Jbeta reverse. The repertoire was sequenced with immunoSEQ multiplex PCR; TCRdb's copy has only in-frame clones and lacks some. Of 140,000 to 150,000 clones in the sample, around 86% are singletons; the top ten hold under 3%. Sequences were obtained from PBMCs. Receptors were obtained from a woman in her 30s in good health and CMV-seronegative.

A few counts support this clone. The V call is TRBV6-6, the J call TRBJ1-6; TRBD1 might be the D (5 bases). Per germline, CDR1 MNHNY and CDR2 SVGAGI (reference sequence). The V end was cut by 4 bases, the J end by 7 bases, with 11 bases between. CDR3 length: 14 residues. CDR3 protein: CASSLLDTNSPLHF. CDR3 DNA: TGTGCCAGCAGTTTATTGGACACAAATTCACCCCTCCACTTT.

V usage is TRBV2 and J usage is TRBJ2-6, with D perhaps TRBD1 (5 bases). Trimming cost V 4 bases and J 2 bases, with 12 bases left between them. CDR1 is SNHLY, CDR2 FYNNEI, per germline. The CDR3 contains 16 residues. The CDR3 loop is CASSANRLAGANVLTF. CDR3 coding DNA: TGTGCCAGCAGTGCTAACAGGCTTGCTGGGGCCAACGTCCTGACTTTC.

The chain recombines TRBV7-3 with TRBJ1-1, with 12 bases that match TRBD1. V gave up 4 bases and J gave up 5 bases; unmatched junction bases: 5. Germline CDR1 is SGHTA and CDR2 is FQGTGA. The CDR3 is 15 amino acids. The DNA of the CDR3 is TGTGCCAGCAGCTGGGGACAGGGGGCGGAGACTGAAGCTTTCTTT. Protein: CASSWGQGAETEAFF.

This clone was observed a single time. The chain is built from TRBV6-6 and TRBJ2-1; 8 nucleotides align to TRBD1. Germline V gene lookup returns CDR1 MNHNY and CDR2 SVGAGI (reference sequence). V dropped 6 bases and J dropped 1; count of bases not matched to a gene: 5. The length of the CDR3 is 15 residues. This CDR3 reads CASSHRGFSYNEQFF. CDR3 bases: TGTGCCAGCAGCCACAGGGGGTTTTCCTACAATGAGCAGTTCTTC.

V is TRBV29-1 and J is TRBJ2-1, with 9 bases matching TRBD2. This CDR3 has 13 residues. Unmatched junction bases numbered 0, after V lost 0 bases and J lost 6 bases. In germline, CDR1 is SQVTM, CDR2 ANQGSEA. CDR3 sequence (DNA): TGCAGCGTTGAAGAGCGGGAGGGCAATGAGCAGTTCTTC. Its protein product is CSVEEREGNEQFF.

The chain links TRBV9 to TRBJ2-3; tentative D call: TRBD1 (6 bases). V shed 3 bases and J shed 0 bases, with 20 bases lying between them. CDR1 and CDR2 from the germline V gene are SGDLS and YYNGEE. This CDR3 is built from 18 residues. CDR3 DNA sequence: TGTGCCAGCAGCGCCACCCCTCAACAGGGATTTAGCACAGATACGCAGTATTTT. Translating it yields CASSATPQQGFSTDTQYF.

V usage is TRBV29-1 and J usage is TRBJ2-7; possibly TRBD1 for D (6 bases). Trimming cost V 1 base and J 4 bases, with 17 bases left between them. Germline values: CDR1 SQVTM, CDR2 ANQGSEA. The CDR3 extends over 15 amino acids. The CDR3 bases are TGCAGCGTTGAAGGGGCCCCGGGACAAACATACGAGCAGTACTTC. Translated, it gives CSVEGAPGQTYEQYF.

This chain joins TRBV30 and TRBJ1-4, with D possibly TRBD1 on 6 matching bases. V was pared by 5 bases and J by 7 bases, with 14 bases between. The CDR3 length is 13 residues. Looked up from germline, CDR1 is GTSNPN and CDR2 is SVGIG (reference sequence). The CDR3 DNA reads TGTGCCTGGGCTCAAGGGGGTAGTGAAAAACTGTTTTTT. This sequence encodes CAWAQGGSEKLFF.

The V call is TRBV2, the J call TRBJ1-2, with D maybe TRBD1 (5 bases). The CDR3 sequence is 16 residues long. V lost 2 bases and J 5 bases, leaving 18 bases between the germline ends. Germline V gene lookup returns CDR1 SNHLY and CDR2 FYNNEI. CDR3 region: CASSELAGPSPYGYTF. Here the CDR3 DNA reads TGTGCCAGCAGTGAATTGGCAGGGCCCTCACCTTATGGCTACACCTTC.

CDR3 protein: CASSIENRVPSGANVLTF. CDR3 in DNA: TGTGCCAGTAGTATAGAGAACAGGGTCCCCTCTGGGGCCAACGTCCTGACTTTC. The chain uses TRBV19 and TRBJ2-6, with D perhaps TRBD1 (6 bases). The ends were cut back, 0 bases at V and 0 bases at J, with 12 bases in the middle. Germline values: CDR1 LNHDA, CDR2 SQIVND (reference sequence). This CDR3 contains 18 residues.

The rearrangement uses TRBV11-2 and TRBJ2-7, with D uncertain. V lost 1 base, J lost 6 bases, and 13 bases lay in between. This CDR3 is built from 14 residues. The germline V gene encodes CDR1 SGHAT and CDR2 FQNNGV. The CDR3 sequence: CASSLGHAVTEQYF. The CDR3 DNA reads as TGTGCCAGCAGCTTAGGGCACGCCGTTACCGAGCAGTACTTC.

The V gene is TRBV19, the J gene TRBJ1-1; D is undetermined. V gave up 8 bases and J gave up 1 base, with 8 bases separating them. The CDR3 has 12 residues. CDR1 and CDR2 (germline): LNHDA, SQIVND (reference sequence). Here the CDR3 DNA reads TGTGCCAGTCAGGCGGGGAACACTGAAGCTTTCTTT. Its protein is CASQAGNTEAFF.

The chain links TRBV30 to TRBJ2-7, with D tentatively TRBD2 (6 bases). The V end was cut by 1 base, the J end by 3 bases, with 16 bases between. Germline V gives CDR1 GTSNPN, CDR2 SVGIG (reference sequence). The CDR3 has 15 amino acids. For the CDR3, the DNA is TGTGCCTGGAGTGCTGAGGAACGGGGGTTCTACGAGCAGTACTTC. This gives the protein CAWSAEERGFYEQYF.

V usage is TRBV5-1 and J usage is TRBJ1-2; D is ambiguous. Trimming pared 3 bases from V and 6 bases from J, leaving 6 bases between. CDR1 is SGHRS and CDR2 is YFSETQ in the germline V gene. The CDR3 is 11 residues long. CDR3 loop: CASSSSDGYTF. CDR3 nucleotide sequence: TGCGCCAGCAGCTCCAGTGATGGCTACACCTTC.

CDR3 in amino acids: CASSPVGAGGREQYF. The CDR3 bases are TGTGCCAGCAGCCCGGTCGGTGCGGGGGGGCGCGAGCAGTACTTC. The chain carries TRBV7-2 and TRBJ2-7; 9 nucleotides agree with TRBD2. Trimming cost V 5 bases and J 6 bases; bases outside gene matches: 11. This CDR3 has 15 amino acids. The V gene's germline CDR1 is SGHTA and CDR2 FQGNSA.

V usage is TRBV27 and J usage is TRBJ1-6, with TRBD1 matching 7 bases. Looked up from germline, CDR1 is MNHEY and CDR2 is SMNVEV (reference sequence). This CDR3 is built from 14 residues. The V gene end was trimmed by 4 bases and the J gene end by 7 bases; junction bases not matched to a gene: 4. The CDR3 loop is CASSSGTANSPLHF. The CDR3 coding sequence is TGTGCCAGCAGTTCAGGGACAGCCAATTCACCCCTCCACTTT.

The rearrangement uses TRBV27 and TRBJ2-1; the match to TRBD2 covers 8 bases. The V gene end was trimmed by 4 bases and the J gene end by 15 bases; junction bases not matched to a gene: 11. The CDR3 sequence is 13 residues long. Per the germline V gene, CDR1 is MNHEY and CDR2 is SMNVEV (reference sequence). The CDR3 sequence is CASSSKPSGGPFF. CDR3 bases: TGTGCCAGCAGTTCCAAACCCTCGGGGGGGCCGTTCTTC.

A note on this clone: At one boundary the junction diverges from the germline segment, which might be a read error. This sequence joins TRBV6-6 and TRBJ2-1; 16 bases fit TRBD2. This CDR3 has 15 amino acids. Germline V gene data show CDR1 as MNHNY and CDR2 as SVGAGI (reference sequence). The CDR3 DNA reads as TGTGCCAGCAGTTACGCGGGACTAGCGGGGGGGCCCCCCCTCTTC. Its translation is CASSYAGLAGGPPLF.

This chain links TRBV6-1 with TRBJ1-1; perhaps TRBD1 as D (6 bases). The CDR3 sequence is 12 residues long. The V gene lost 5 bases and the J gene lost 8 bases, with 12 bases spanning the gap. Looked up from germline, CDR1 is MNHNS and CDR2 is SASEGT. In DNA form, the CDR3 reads TGTGCCAGCAGTCTTACAGGGAAGGAAGCTTTCTTT. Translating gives CASSLTGKEAFF.

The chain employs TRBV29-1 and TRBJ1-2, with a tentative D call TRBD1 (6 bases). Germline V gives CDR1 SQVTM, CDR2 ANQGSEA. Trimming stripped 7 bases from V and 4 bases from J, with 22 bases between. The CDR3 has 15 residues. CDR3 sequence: CSGVDGQLSPYGYTF. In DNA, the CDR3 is TGCAGCGGCGTGGACGGACAGCTCTCCCCCTATGGCTACACCTTC.

CDR3 nucleotide sequence: TGTGCCAGCAGCGTAGGAGTCAAAAATGAGCAGTTCTTC. Its translation: CASSVGVKNEQFF. J is TRBJ2-1 and V is TRBV9; D is undetermined. The CDR3 contains 13 residues. V was pared by 0 bases and J by 7 bases, with 8 bases between. CDR1 SGDLS and CDR2 YYNGEE come from the germline V gene. The full variable domain, rest sourced from reference TRBV9 and TRBJ2-1, is DSGVTQTPKHLITATGQRVTLRCSPRSGDLSVYWYQQSLDQGLQFLIQYYNGEERAKGNILERFSAQQFPDLHSELNLSSLELGDSALYFCASSVGVKNEQFFGPGTRLTVL.

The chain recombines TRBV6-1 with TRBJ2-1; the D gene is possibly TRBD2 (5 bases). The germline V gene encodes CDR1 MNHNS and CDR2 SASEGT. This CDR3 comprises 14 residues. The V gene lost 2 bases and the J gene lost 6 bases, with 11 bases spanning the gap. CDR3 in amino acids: CASSEIGLFNEQFF. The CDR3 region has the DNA TGTGCCAGCAGTGAAATTGGACTCTTCAATGAGCAGTTCTTC.

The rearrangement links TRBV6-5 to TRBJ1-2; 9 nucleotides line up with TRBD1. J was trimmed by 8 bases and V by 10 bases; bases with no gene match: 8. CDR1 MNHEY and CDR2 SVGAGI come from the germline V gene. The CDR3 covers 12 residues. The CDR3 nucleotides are TGTGCCACCCGACAGGGGGAGGGAGGCTACACCTTC. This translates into CATRQGEGGYTF.

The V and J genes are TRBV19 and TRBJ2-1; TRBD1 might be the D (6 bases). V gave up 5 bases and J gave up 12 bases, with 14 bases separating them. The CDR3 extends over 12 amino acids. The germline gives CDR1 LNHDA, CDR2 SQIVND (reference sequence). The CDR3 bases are TGTGCCAGTAGTCCTGGGGGCGGCGGGCAGTTCTTC. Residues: CASSPGGGGQFF.

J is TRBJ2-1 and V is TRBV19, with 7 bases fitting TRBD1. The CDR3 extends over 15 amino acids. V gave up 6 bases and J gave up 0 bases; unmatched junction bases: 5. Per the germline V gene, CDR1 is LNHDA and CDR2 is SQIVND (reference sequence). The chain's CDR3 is CASSLTGDSYNEQFF. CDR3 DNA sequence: TGTGCCAGTAGCCTAACAGGGGACTCCTACAATGAGCAGTTCTTC.

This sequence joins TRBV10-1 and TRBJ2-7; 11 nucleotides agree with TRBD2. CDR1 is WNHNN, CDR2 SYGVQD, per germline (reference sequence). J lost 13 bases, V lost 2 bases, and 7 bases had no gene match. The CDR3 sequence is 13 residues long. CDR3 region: CASSETSGRLLYF. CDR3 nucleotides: TGCGCCAGCAGTGAGACTAGCGGGAGACTCCTATACTTC.

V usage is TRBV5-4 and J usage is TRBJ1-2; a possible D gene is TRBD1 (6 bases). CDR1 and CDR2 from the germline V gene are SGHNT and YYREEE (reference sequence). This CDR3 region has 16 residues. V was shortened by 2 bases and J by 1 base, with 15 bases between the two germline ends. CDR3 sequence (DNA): TGTGCCAGCAGCTTTTCCAGGGGCGCGGGTAACTATGGCTACACCTTC. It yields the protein CASSFSRGAGNYGYTF.

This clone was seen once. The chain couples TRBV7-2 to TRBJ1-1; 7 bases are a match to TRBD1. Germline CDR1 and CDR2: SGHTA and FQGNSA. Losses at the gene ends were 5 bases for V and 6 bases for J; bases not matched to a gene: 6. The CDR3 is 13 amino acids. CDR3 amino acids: CASSPFDRAEAFF. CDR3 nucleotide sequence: TGTGCCAGCAGCCCCTTTGACAGGGCTGAAGCTTTCTTT.